This T cell receptor (beta chain) was recovered during a study of cytomegalovirus exposure and HLA in healthy donors. PCR amplification relied on 60 Vbeta primers (plus 13 Jbeta primers). Sequencing was performed with immunoSEQ multiplex PCR; in TCRdb, only in-frame clones are kept and a portion is missing. The sample has approximately 27,000 clones; 62% are singletons. J gave up 6 bases and V 5 bases, and 9 bases lay outside the gene matches. The germline V gene has CDR1 SEHNR and CDR2 FQNEAQ (reference sequence). This CDR3 comprises 14 residues. This clone was seen only a few times. V gene TRBV7-9 combines with J gene TRBJ2-5; 7 positions agree with TRBD1. The sequence was obtained from a male donor in good health and CMV-seropositive. Material: PBMCs. The CDR3 DNA is TGTGCCAGCAGCATCAGACAGGGAATACAGACCCAGTACTTC. As protein: CASSIRQGIQTQYF.